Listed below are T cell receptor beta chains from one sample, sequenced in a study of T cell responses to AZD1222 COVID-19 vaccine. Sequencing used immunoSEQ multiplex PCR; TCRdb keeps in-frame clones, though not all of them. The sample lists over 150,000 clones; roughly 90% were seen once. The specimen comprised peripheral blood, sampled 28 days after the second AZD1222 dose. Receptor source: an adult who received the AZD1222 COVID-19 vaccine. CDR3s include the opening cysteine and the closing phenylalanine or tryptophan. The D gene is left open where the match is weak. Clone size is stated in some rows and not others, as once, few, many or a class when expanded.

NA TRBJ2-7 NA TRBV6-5 CASSSFYEQYF TGTGCCAGCAGTTCCTTCTACGAGCAGTACTTC
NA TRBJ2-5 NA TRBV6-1 CASSELRQETQYF TGTGCCAGCAGTGAACTGCGCCAAGAGACCCAGTACTTC
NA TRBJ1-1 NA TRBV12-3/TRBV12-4 CASSFQVNTEAFF TGTGCCAGCAGTTTCCAAGTAAACACTGAAGCTTTCTTT
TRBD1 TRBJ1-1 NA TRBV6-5 CASSYEGARNTEAFF TGTGCCAGCAGTTACGAGGGGGCGCGGAACACTGAAGCTTTCTTT
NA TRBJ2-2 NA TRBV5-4 CASSSEIANTGELFF TGTGCCAGCAGCTCTGAAATCGCGAACACCGGGGAGCTGTTTTTT
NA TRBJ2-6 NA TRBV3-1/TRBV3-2 CASSHPVGSTGANVLTF TGTGCCAGCAGCCACCCAGTCGGAAGTACTGGGGCCAACGTCCTGACTTTC
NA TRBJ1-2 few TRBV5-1 CASSLSQAEGYTF TGCGCCAGCAGCTTATCACAGGCGGAAGGCTACACCTTC
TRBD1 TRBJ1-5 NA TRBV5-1 CASSATGNQPQHF TGCGCCAGCAGCGCGACAGGGAATCAGCCCCAGCATTTT
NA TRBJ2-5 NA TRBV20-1 CSASEGRETQYF TGCAGTGCTAGTGAGGGCCGAGAGACCCAGTACTTC
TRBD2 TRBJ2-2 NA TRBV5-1 CASSLRGLDGTGELFF TGCGCCAGCAGCTTGCGGGGACTAGATGGCACCGGGGAGCTGTTTTTT
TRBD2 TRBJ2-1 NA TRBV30 CALIAGGDKYNEQFF TGTGCCTTAATAGCGGGGGGCGACAAATACAATGAGCAGTTCTTC
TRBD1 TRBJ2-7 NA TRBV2 CARSRGQGSHEQYF TGTGCCAGAAGTAGGGGACAGGGTAGCCACGAGCAGTACTTC
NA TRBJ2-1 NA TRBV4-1 CASSQGTPSYNEQFF TGCGCCAGCAGCCAAGGAACCCCCTCCTACAATGAGCAGTTCTTC
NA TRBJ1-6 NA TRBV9 CASSVEGVGSPLHF TGTGCCAGCAGCGTAGAAGGGGTTGGATCACCCCTCCACTTT
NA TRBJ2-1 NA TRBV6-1 CASSEITGLYNEQFF TGTGCCAGCAGTGAAATTACGGGCCTCTACAATGAGCAGTTCTTC
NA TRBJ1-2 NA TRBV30 CAYSTDYGYTF TGTGCCTACTCGACGGACTATGGCTACACCTTC
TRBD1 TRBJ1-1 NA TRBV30 CAWRRGQGTEAFF TGTGCCTGGAGGAGGGGACAGGGAACTGAAGCTTTCTTT
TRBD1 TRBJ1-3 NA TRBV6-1 CASSVDRVNSGNTIYF TGTGCCAGCAGTGTAGACAGGGTCAACTCTGGAAACACCATATATTTT
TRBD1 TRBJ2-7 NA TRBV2 CASSETRGLYEQYF TGTGCCAGCAGTGAGACCAGGGGGCTTTACGAGCAGTACTTC
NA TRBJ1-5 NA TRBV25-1 CASSTPPSNQPQHF TGTGCCAGCAGTACCCCCCCGAGCAATCAGCCCCAGCATTTT
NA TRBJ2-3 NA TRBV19 CATSQTSTDTQYF TGTGCCACCTCCCAAACAAGCACAGATACGCAGTATTTT
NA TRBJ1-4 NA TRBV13 CASRASNEKLFF TGTGCCAGCAGAGCATCGAATGAAAAACTGTTTTTT
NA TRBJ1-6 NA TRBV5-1 CASSSGPANSPLHF TGCGCCAGCAGCTCCGGACCCGCTAATTCACCCCTCCACTTT
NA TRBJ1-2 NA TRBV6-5 CASKARPDSYGYTF TGTGCCAGCAAGGCCAGGCCAGACAGCTATGGCTACACCTTC
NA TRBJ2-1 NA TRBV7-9 CASISFSYNEQFF TGTGCCAGCATTTCCTTTTCCTACAATGAGCAGTTCTTC
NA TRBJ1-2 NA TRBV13 CASSRKDSPMRGYGYTF TGTGCCAGCAGCCGGAAGGATTCCCCTATGAGAGGCTATGGCTACACCTTC
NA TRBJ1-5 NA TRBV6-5 CASMGRVQPQHF TGTGCCAGCATGGGGAGGGTTCAGCCCCAGCATTTT
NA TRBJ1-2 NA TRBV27 CASSLWGESNYGYTF TGTGCCAGCAGTTTATGGGGGGAAAGCAACTATGGCTACACCTTC
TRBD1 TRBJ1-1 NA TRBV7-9 CASSSPGGANTEAFF TGTGCCAGCAGCTCACCAGGGGGTGCTAACACTGAAGCTTTCTTT
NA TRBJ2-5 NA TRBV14 CASSLPKTSGETQYF TGTGCCAGCAGCCTCCCGAAGACAAGTGGGGAGACCCAGTACTTC
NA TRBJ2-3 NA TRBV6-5 CASRAGQLRTDTQYF TGTGCCAGCAGGGCTGGACAGCTCCGCACAGATACGCAGTATTTT
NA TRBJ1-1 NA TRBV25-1 CASSEGGTTEAFF TGTGCCAGCAGTGAAGGTGGGACAACTGAAGCTTTCTTT
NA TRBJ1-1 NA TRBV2 CASEWDGTEAFF TGTGCCAGCGAGTGGGATGGCACTGAAGCTTTCTTT
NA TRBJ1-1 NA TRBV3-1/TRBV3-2 CASSQGQGAFF TGTGCCAGCAGCCAAGGCCAGGGAGCTTTCTTT
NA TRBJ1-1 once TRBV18 CASSSGYEAFF TGTGCCAGCTCTTCCGGGTATGAAGCTTTCTTT
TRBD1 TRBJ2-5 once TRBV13 CASGTAQETQYF TGTGCCAGCGGGACAGCCCAAGAGACCCAGTACTTC
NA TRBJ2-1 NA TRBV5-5 CASRGGRGVSSYNEQFF TGTGCCAGCAGAGGGGGAAGGGGGGTTAGCTCCTACAATGAGCAGTTCTTC
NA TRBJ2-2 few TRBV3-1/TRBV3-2 CASSHNTYYTGELFF TGTGCCAGCAGCCATAATACGTATTACACCGGGGAGCTGTTTTTT
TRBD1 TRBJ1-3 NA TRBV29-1 CSVEARGAGNTIYF TGCAGCGTTGAAGCCAGGGGGGCTGGAAACACCATATATTTT
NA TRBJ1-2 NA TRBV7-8 CASSLLQRQVGGYTF TGTGCCAGCAGCTTACTCCAGCGACAGGTGGGAGGCTACACCTTC
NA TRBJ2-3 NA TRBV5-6 CASSLEVPYTQYF TGTGCCAGCAGCTTGGAGGTGCCTTATACGCAGTATTTT
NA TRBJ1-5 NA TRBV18 CASSPADNSAQPQHF TGTGCCAGCTCACCCGCGGACAATTCAGCACAGCCCCAGCATTTT
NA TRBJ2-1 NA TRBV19 CASGVPNEQFF TGTGCCAGTGGTGTTCCCAATGAGCAGTTCTTC
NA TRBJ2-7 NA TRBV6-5 CASIGGGREQYF TGTGCCAGCATTGGGGGGGGGCGCGAGCAGTACTTC
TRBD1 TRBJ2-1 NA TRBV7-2 CASSLVPGQGFLNEQFF TGTGCCAGCAGCTTAGTTCCGGGACAGGGGTTCTTGAATGAGCAGTTCTTC
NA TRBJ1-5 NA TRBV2 CASSVGDGFNQPQHF TGTGCCAGCAGCGTAGGCGACGGATTCAATCAGCCCCAGCATTTT
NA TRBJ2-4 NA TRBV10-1 CASSDGGIGKNIQYF TGCGCCAGCAGTGATGGGGGGATTGGCAAAAACATTCAGTACTTC
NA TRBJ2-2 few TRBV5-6 CASSRGRAGELFF TGTGCCAGCAGTCGCGGCAGGGCCGGGGAGCTGTTTTTT
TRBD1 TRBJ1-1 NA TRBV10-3 CAIKLTGGHWKTEAFF TGTGCCATCAAACTGACAGGGGGCCATTGGAAAACTGAAGCTTTCTTT
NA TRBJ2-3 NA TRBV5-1 CASSLGQESDTQYF TGCGCCAGCAGCTTGGGACAGGAGTCTGATACGCAGTATTTT
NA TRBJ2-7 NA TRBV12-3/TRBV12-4 CASSRTAHYEQYF TGTGCCAGCAGTCGGACAGCGCATTACGAGCAGTACTTC
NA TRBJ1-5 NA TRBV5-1 CASSAEDGQPQHF TGCGCCAGCAGCGCGGAGGACGGTCAGCCCCAGCATTTT